This entry lists 5 T cell receptor beta chains sequenced from one sample in a study of blood T cell repertoires in COVID-19. Measured with immunoSEQ multiplex PCR; TCRdb has only the in-frame clones, and not every one. The repertoire consists of a few hundred thousand clones, with 85% to 90% occurring once and the leading ten covering roughly 2%. The source material was peripheral blood. Source of these receptors: an older woman with COVID-19, enrolled during active disease.

The V and J genes are TRBV19 and TRBJ2-5, with 8 nucleotides matching TRBD2. Per germline, CDR1 LNHDA and CDR2 SQIVND (reference sequence). After removal of 1 base from V and 1 base from J, the junction contained 2 bases not matched to a gene. CDR3 length: 15 residues. CDR3 in amino acids: CASSIGGGSQETQYF. Here the CDR3 DNA reads TGTGCCAGTAGTATAGGCGGGGGGTCCCAAGAGACCCAGTACTTC. Variable domain in full (rest from reference TRBV19 and TRBJ2-5): DGGITQSPKYLFRKEGQNVTLSCEQNLNHDAMYWYRQDPGQGLRLIYYSQIVNDFQKGDIAEGYSVSREKKESFPLTVTSAQKNPTAFYLCASSIGGGSQETQYFGPGTRLLVL.

This clone has just a few counts. J is TRBJ1-2 and V is TRBV15, with D possibly matching TRBD1 (6 bases). The CDR3 is made up of 14 amino acids. Germline V CDR1 and CDR2: LNHNV, YYDKDF (reference sequence). With 0 bases removed from V and 7 bases from J, the gap between germline ends came to 12 bases. The CDR3 protein is CATSRERGTGGYTF. The CDR3 nucleotides read TGTGCCACCAGCAGAGAAAGGGGGACGGGTGGCTACACCTTC.

The chain couples TRBV6-5 to TRBJ1-2; 10 nucleotides agree with TRBD1. This CDR3 spans 15 amino acids. J lost 7 bases, V lost 5 bases, and 10 bases had no gene match. CDR1 is MNHEY and CDR2 is SVGAGI in the germline V gene. The CDR3 DNA is TGTGCCAGCAGTACCGGGACAGGGGCTACGGGTGGCTACACCTTC. Translating it yields CASSTGTGATGGYTF.

The J gene is TRBJ2-7, the V gene TRBV19; TRBD2 agrees at 8 bases. The trim removed 8 bases at V and 4 bases at J, leaving 13 bases unmatched. This CDR3 is 15 amino acids long. Germline CDR1 reads LNHDA; CDR2 reads SQIVND (reference sequence). The CDR3 is CASSAGGTLQYEQYF. DNA of the CDR3: TGTGCCAGTTCCGCGGGAGGAACGTTACAATACGAGCAGTACTTC.

CDR3 nucleotide sequence: TGCGCCAGCAGCCAAGATCACCGGACAAGACAAAGAGGAGCTTTCTTT. Protein sequence: CASSQDHRTRQRGAFF. V and J are TRBV4-1 and TRBJ1-1; weak D call: TRBD1 (5 bases). The length of the CDR3 is 16 residues. The germline V gene encodes CDR1 MGHRA and CDR2 YSYEKL. Deletions cut 0 bases from V and 10 bases from J, with 21 bases between.